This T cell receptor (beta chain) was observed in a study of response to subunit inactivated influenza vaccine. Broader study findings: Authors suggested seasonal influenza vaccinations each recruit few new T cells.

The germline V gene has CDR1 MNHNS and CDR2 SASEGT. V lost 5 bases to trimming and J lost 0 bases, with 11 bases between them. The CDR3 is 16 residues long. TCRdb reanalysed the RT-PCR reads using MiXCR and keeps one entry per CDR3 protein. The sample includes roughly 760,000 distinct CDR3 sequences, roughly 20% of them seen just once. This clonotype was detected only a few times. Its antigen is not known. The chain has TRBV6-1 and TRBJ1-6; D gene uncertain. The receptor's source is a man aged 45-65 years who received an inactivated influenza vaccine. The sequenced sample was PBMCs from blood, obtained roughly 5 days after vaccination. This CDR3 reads CASSREVSSYNSPLHF. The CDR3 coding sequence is TGTGCCAGCAGTAGGGAGGTCAGCTCCTATAATTCACCCCTCCACTTT.